This T cell receptor beta chain was profiled in a study of T cells after yellow fever vaccination. One entry per CDR3 protein, called by TCRdb with MiXCR from the 5' RACE reads. The table has approximately 510,000 distinct CDR3 sequences, just over 20% seen once. The germline V gene has CDR1 SGHRS and CDR2 YFSETQ. This CDR3 has 15 residues. V trimming: 0 bases; J trimming: 4 bases; junction bases outside the gene matches: 6. The rearrangement uses TRBV5-1 and TRBJ1-2; 7 bases map to TRBD1. The sample was PBMCs, taken 21 days after the first yellow fever vaccination. The clonotype was recovered from a man aged 18 to 29 who received the YFV17D yellow fever vaccine. CDR3 amino acids: CASSLVGQAFYGYTF. Here the CDR3 DNA reads TGCGCCAGCAGCTTGGTAGGACAGGCGTTCTATGGCTACACCTTC.